The 27 T cell receptor beta chains listed next were all sequenced from one sample in a study of blood T cell repertoires in COVID-19. The protocol was immunoSEQ multiplex PCR, while the TCRdb copy is restricted to in-frame clones and leaves out a portion. The table records about 280,000 clones, roughly 85% of them present only once. Sequencing was done on a sample of peripheral blood. The origin of the receptors is a middle-aged man with active or convalescent COVID-19.

This chain links TRBV12-3 or TRBV12-4 with TRBJ1-4; no clear D. The ends were cut back, 7 bases at V and 5 bases at J, with 8 bases in the middle. This CDR3 is 12 amino acids long. CDR3 sequence (DNA): TGTGCCAGCACCGGCGGCAATGAAAAACTGTTTTTT. It yields the protein CASTGGNEKLFF.

This chain links TRBV5-5 with TRBJ2-2; D uncertain. CDR3 size: 15 residues. Germline CDR1 reads SGHKS; CDR2 reads YYEKEE (reference sequence). V was cut by 4 bases and J by 3 bases, with 13 bases left in between. The CDR3 DNA reads TGTGCCAGCAGCGCCGCCAGGTGGGACACCGGGGAGCTGTTTTTT. Protein product: CASSAARWDTGELFF.

A single count supports this clone. This chain links TRBV7-6 with TRBJ1-5, with unresolved D. Germline lookup yields CDR1 SGHVS and CDR2 FNYEAQ. Trimming pared 5 bases from V and 3 bases from J, leaving 11 bases between. The CDR3 is 14 residues long. As DNA, the CDR3 is TGTGCCAGCAGCCCCGCTGGGCCCAATCAGCCCCAGCATTTT. Its protein is CASSPAGPNQPQHF.

The chain employs TRBV7-9 and TRBJ2-5; perhaps TRBD2 as D (6 bases). The CDR3 has 14 residues. Per the germline V gene, CDR1 is SEHNR and CDR2 is FQNEAQ (reference sequence). The V end was cut by 1 base, the J end by 4 bases, with 10 bases between. The CDR3 spells CASSLVVGGETQYF. DNA of the CDR3: TGTGCCAGCAGCTTAGTTGTGGGAGGAGAGACCCAGTACTTC.

The chain uses TRBV5-1 and TRBJ2-1, with 12 nucleotides matching TRBD2. The V and J ends lost 4 bases and 4 bases, in that order; junction bases with no gene match: 12. Per the germline V gene, CDR1 is SGHRS and CDR2 is YFSETQ. The CDR3 is 18 amino acids. Written as DNA, the CDR3 is TGCGCCAGCAGCGTTGTGCCTACACTAGCGGGAGGATACAATGAGCAGTTCTTC. It is translated as CASSVVPTLAGGYNEQFF.

The J gene is TRBJ2-1, the V gene TRBV5-6; TRBD2 agrees at 11 bases. V lost 2 bases and J lost 6; bases outside the gene matches: 7. The CDR3 spans 16 residues. Looked up from germline, CDR1 is SGHDT and CDR2 is YYEEEE. This CDR3 reads CASSFPGLAGVNEQFF. The CDR3 DNA is TGTGCCAGCAGCTTCCCCGGACTAGCGGGTGTCAATGAGCAGTTCTTC.

The CDR3, as DNA: TGTGCCAGCAGCGTATTTGCGAGCTCCTACAATGAGCAGTTCTTC. It codes for CASSVFASSYNEQFF. The rearrangement uses TRBV9 and TRBJ2-1; D gene ambiguous. The CDR3 is 15 amino acids. Trimming pared 1 base from V and 0 bases from J, leaving 8 bases between. CDR1 and CDR2 from the germline V gene are SGDLS and YYNGEE.

The chain joins TRBV11-3 to TRBJ2-1; the D gene is possibly TRBD1 (5 bases). Trimming shortened V by 1 base and J by 9 bases, and 10 bases separated the two germline ends. The CDR3 extends over 13 amino acids. CDR1 is SGHNT and CDR2 is YENEEA in the germline V gene. The CDR3 nucleotides read TGTGCCAGCAGCTTAGCCTCAGGGTTTGAGCAGTTCTTC. This gives the protein CASSLASGFEQFF.

The V call is TRBV23-1, the J call TRBJ2-7; the match to TRBD1 covers 7 bases. TRBV23-1 is an ORF; its function is uncertain. This CDR3 has 16 amino acids. V dropped 7 bases and J dropped 0; count of bases not matched to a gene: 12. The CDR3 DNA follows: TGCGCCAGCATCGCACCTGTCGGGACAGCCTCCTACGAGCAGTACTTC. Its protein product is CASIAPVGTASYEQYF.

V and J are TRBV18 and TRBJ2-7, with D possibly being TRBD2 (5 bases). This CDR3 comprises 16 residues. With 3 bases removed from V and 0 bases from J, the gap between germline ends came to 15 bases. CDR1 and CDR2 (germline): KGHSH, LQKENI. The CDR3 loop is CASSPSGDLSSYEQYF. The CDR3 DNA follows: TGTGCCAGCTCACCTTCCGGGGATTTGAGCTCCTACGAGCAGTACTTC.

The chain is built from TRBV5-1 and TRBJ2-3, with 15 bases matching TRBD2. The CDR3 length is 18 residues. After removal of 4 bases from V and 0 bases from J, the junction contained 6 bases not matched to a gene. CDR1 is SGHRS and CDR2 is YFSETQ in the germline V gene. The CDR3 here is CASSEGTSGRTSTDTQYF. The CDR3 DNA sequence: TGCGCCAGCAGCGAGGGGACTAGCGGGAGGACGAGCACAGATACGCAGTATTTT.

The chain links TRBV6-5 to TRBJ1-3; D call uncertain. This CDR3 contains 15 residues. Germline lookup yields CDR1 MNHEY and CDR2 SVGAGI. V lost 2 bases, J lost 1 base, and 9 bases lay in between. CDR3 residues: CASSYPRSSGNTIYF. The DNA of the CDR3 is TGTGCCAGCAGTTACCCTAGGAGTTCTGGAAACACCATATATTTT.

The V and J genes are TRBV19 and TRBJ1-3; 7 bases fit TRBD1. The CDR3 covers 14 residues. Germline lookup yields CDR1 LNHDA and CDR2 SQIVND (reference sequence). The V segment lost 9 bases and the J segment 2 bases; nucleotides outside the gene matches: 7. Here the CDR3 reads CASRGGNPGNTIYF. CDR3 bases: TGTGCCAGCCGAGGGGGCAATCCTGGAAACACCATATATTTT.

In its sample, this clone was seen once. This chain links TRBV28 with TRBJ2-7, with D tentatively TRBD1 (6 bases). The V end was cut by 6 bases, the J end by 3 bases, with 12 bases between. This CDR3 comprises 13 residues. Germline loops: CDR1 MDHEN, CDR2 SYDVKM. The CDR3 here is CASSEGGSYEQYF. The CDR3 nucleotides are TGTGCCAGCAGCGAAGGGGGTAGCTACGAGCAGTACTTC.

The rearrangement uses TRBV28 and TRBJ1-1; D is perhaps TRBD1 (6 bases). Trimming removed 8 bases from V and 1 base from J, with 8 bases in between. This CDR3 is built from 12 residues. CDR1 MDHEN and CDR2 SYDVKM come from the germline V gene. The CDR3 is CASRGANTEAFF. CDR3 sequence (DNA): TGTGCCAGCCGGGGGGCGAACACTGAAGCTTTCTTT.

This clone occurred once. V gene TRBV7-9 combines with J gene TRBJ2-7; maybe TRBD2 (5 bases). The V end was cut by 5 bases, the J end by 2 bases, with 19 bases between. The CDR3 covers 16 residues. The germline V gene encodes CDR1 SEHNR and CDR2 FQNEAQ (reference sequence). The CDR3: CASSPRRDRGPYEQYF. In DNA form, the CDR3 reads TGTGCCAGCAGCCCGCGCCGGGATCGCGGGCCCTACGAGCAGTACTTC.

The chain uses TRBV7-9 and TRBJ1-4; D possibly corresponds to TRBD1 (6 bases). This CDR3 comprises 15 residues. Germline-derived CDR1 and CDR2 are SEHNR and FQNEAQ (reference sequence). V was trimmed by 1 base and J by 7 bases, leaving 13 bases between them. The CDR3: CASSLGTTGTEKLFF. CDR3 nucleotide sequence: TGTGCCAGCAGCTTAGGTACGACAGGTACTGAAAAACTGTTTTTT. Full variable domain (rest looked up from reference TRBV7-9 and TRBJ1-4): DTGVSQNPRHKITKRGQNVTFRCDPISEHNRLYWYRQTLGQGPEFLTYFQNEAQLEKSRLLSDRFSAERPKGSFSTLEIQRTEQGDSAMYLCASSLGTTGTEKLFFGSGTQLSVL.

This clone was found a few times. The chain recombines TRBV7-2 with TRBJ1-2; D call uncertain. Germline V gives CDR1 SGHTA, CDR2 FQGNSA. The CDR3 is made up of 14 amino acids. The germline V and J ends were trimmed by 2 bases and 6 bases, with 13 bases remaining between them. The DNA of the CDR3 is TGTGCCAGCAGCTTACGTTCAGAGGTTAATGGCTACACCTTC. Its protein product is CASSLRSEVNGYTF.

The rearrangement joins TRBV11-2 to TRBJ2-7, with D unresolved. V gave up 4 bases and J gave up 3 bases, with 16 bases separating them. The CDR3 sequence is 15 residues long. CDR1 is SGHAT and CDR2 is FQNNGV in the germline V gene. CDR3 DNA: TGTGCCAGCAGCTCGACCCGGGTGACTCACTACGAGCAGTACTTC. Its translation is CASSSTRVTHYEQYF.

This clone is a singleton in its sample. The chain carries TRBV19 and TRBJ2-4; D is possibly TRBD1 (6 bases). V lost 6 bases to trimming and J lost 2 bases, with 14 bases between them. CDR3 length equals 15 residues. Germline loops: CDR1 LNHDA, CDR2 SQIVND (reference sequence). The chain's CDR3 is CASSRTAATKNIQYF. CDR3 nucleotides: TGTGCCAGTAGCAGGACAGCAGCTACCAAAAACATTCAGTACTTC.

The V and J genes are TRBV7-8 and TRBJ1-1; D is possibly TRBD1 (6 bases). Per the germline V gene, CDR1 is SGHVS and CDR2 is FQNEAQ. Deletions cut 5 bases from V and 1 base from J, with 8 bases between. The CDR3 has 13 residues. CDR3 coding DNA: TGTGCCAGCAGCGCACAGGGGAACACTGAAGCTTTCTTT. It specifies CASSAQGNTEAFF.

V gene TRBV20-1 combines with J gene TRBJ1-2; D perhaps matches TRBD1 (5 bases). Germline V CDR1 and CDR2: DFQATT, SNEGSKA (reference sequence). This CDR3 region has 11 residues. V was shortened by 4 bases and J by 7 bases, with 10 bases between the two germline ends. The CDR3 nucleotides read TGCAGTGCTATCTATAGGGGTGGCTACACCTTC. Amino acids: CSAIYRGGYTF.

The rearrangement links TRBV6-1 to TRBJ2-1; no clear D gene. Trimming left V 0 bases short and J 6 bases short, with 6 bases between. This CDR3 has 13 amino acids. Germline CDR1 is MNHNS and CDR2 is SASEGT. Here the CDR3 reads CASSEAPRNEQFF. CDR3 nucleotides: TGTGCCAGCAGTGAAGCCCCCCGCAATGAGCAGTTCTTC.

The chain combines TRBV7-3 with TRBJ1-3; D ambiguous. CDR1 and CDR2 from the germline V gene are SGHTA and FQGTGA. CDR3 length: 16 amino acids. Trimming removed 5 bases from V and 2 bases from J, with 16 bases in between. The CDR3 DNA is TGTGCCAGCAGCCTCAACGGTCCTTACCCTGGAAACACCATATATTTT. Protein product: CASSLNGPYPGNTIYF.

This clone has just one count. The rearrangement joins TRBV9 to TRBJ2-5; tentatively, D is TRBD2 (5 bases). CDR3 size: 14 residues. The V gene's germline CDR1 is SGDLS and CDR2 YYNGEE. The ends were cut back, 3 bases at V and 7 bases at J, with 16 bases in the middle. The CDR3 region is CASSASFSGGTQYF. The CDR3, as DNA: TGTGCCAGCAGCGCCTCTTTCAGCGGCGGGACCCAGTACTTC.

The V gene is TRBV5-1, the J gene TRBJ2-1, with 10 bases that match TRBD1. The CDR3 sequence is 15 residues long. With V trimmed by 5 bases and J by 5 bases, 7 bases remained unmatched. The germline V gene encodes CDR1 SGHRS and CDR2 YFSETQ. CDR3 nucleotide sequence: TGCGCCAGCAGTTTGACAGGGGGCGTACACAATGAGCAGTTCTTC. It codes for CASSLTGGVHNEQFF.

V usage is TRBV10-1 and J usage is TRBJ2-1, with 9 positions matching TRBD2. The V gene's germline CDR1 is WNHNN and CDR2 SYGVQD (reference sequence). CDR3 length equals 15 residues. V was pared by 9 bases and J by 2 bases, with 8 bases of the junction left unmatched. The CDR3 DNA reads as TGCGCCAGACCGAGCGGGAGGAGGGCCTACAATGAGCAGTTCTTC. It codes for CARPSGRRAYNEQFF.